Listed below are T cell receptor beta chains from one sample, sequenced in a study of response to subunit inactivated influenza vaccine. TCRdb re-derived calls from the RT-PCR reads in MiXCR, one entry per CDR3 protein. The repertoire holds over 800,000 distinct CDR3 sequences, with approximately 21% as singletons. Sequenced here: PBMCs from blood, sampled roughly 5 days after vaccination. Receptors were obtained from a middle-aged man who received an inactivated influenza vaccine. The CDR3 runs from the conserved cysteine through the conserved F or W. A D gene is named only where the DNA matches it firmly. Rows give clone size only sometimes, using once, few, many, or a class for an expanded clone.

D	J	V	size	CDR3	DNA
NA	TRBJ1-6	TRBV4-2	few	CASSQDLWGQYNSPLHF	TGTGCCAGCAGCCAAGATCTCTGGGGGCAGTATAATTCACCCCTCCACTTT
TRBD2	TRBJ2-7	TRBV24-1	few	CATLLAGSYEQYF	TGTGCCACCCTCCTAGCGGGATCCTACGAGCAGTACTTC
NA	TRBJ2-7	TRBV5-1	NA	CASSYGSGGTEQYF	TGCGCCAGCAGCTACGGATCAGGGGGGACCGAGCAGTACTTC
NA	TRBJ1-1	TRBV3-1	few	CASSHRPNTEAFF	TGTGCCAGCAGCCACCGGCCGAACACTGAAGCTTTCTTT
TRBD2	TRBJ2-3	TRBV7-6	few	CASSVTGGWTETTDTQYF	TGTGCCAGCAGCGTTACGGGGGGGTGGACAGAGACCACAGATACGCAGTATTTT
NA	TRBJ2-4	TRBV12-3/TRBV12-4	NA	CASSPSRGRLNIQYF	TGTGCCAGCAGCCCGTCCCGGGGGCGCTTGAACATTCAGTACTTC
TRBD2	TRBJ2-3	TRBV28	NA	CASSVFSGGAEDTQYF	TGTGCCAGCAGTGTGTTTAGCGGGGGGGCCGAAGATACGCAGTATTTT
NA	TRBJ2-1	TRBV3-1	few	CASSQDGLSYNEQFF	TGTGCCAGCAGCCAAGATGGGCTGAGCTACAATGAGCAGTTCTTC
NA	TRBJ2-3	TRBV24-1	NA	CATSDFIGGQSTDTQYF	TGTGCCACCAGTGATTTTATAGGCGGGCAGAGCACAGATACGCAGTATTTT
NA	TRBJ1-2	TRBV10-3	NA	CAISGGGYGYTF	TGTGCCATCTCCGGGGGTGGCTATGGCTACACCTTC
TRBD1	TRBJ2-7	TRBV5-1	few	CASSPSGDRGYEQYF	TGCGCCAGCAGCCCGTCCGGGGACAGGGGGTACGAGCAGTACTTC
NA	TRBJ2-7	TRBV6-2/TRBV6-3	NA	CASSGGSNEQYF	TGTGCCAGCAGTGGGGGGAGCAACGAGCAGTACTTC
NA	TRBJ2-1	TRBV20-1	NA	CSASGLRLNLFYNEQFF	TGCAGTGCTAGTGGGCTACGCCTTAATCTTTTTTATAATGAGCAGTTCTTC
TRBD2	TRBJ2-3	TRBV4-3	few	CASSQERGGNTDTQYF	TGCGCCAGCAGCCAAGAGCGGGGGGGGAACACAGATACGCAGTATTTT
NA	TRBJ1-2	TRBV6-2/TRBV6-3	NA	CASIRDNLDGYTF	TGTGCCAGCATTCGGGACAATTTGGATGGCTACACCTTC
NA	TRBJ2-7	TRBV10-3	NA	CAISESLGSHEQYF	TGTGCCATCAGTGAGTCGTTGGGATCGCACGAGCAGTACTTC
NA	TRBJ2-7	TRBV28	NA	CASRQGTNYEQYF	TGTGCCAGCAGGCAAGGGACCAACTACGAGCAGTACTTC
NA	TRBJ2-3	TRBV4-1	many	CASSLREDTQYF	TGCGCCAGCTCCCTCCGGGAGGATACGCAGTATTTT
NA	TRBJ2-1	TRBV3-1	many	CASSQGRDNEQFF	TGTGCCAGCAGCCAAGGTAGGGATAATGAGCAGTTCTTC
NA	TRBJ1-1	TRBV5-1	few	CASKSQGRVTEAFF	TGCGCCAGCAAAAGCCAGGGGAGGGTCACTGAAGCTTTCTTT
TRBD2	TRBJ2-7	TRBV6-2/TRBV6-3	few	CASSYAGGPREQYF	TGTGCCAGCAGTTACGCGGGAGGGCCACGCGAGCAGTACTTC
NA	TRBJ1-2	TRBV10-3	NA	CAISGNTGNYGYTF	TGTGCCATCAGTGGAAACACAGGGAACTATGGCTACACCTTC